The 2 T cell receptor beta chains in this list originate from one sample, sequenced in a study of shared clonotypes between healthy human individuals (dated by TCRdb to 2020 to 2021). The library was generated by the immunoSEQ multiplex PCR assay. TCRdb retrieved this table from immuneACCESS and kept in-frame rearrangements only. Not all clones are present; in checked studies, unresolved V genes account for under half, and no reason is known for the remainder. For this sample the table gives around 2.3 million clones, of which about 94% were detected only once. The top ten hold approximately 0.13% of the sample. Sequenced: naive CD4+ T cells sorted from blood. The sample's cell subset or site label, decoded: CD45RA+ positively selected. The receptor set was obtained from a man aged 18 to 29 in good health.

V is TRBV10-3 and J is TRBJ1-2; 12 positions agree with TRBD1. Germline CDR1 ENHRY, CDR2 SYGVKD. V trimming: 4 bases; J trimming: 6 bases; junction bases outside the gene matches: 6. The CDR3 runs to 15 residues. The CDR3: CAISGWDRGRDGYTF. DNA for the CDR3: TGTGCCATCAGTGGCTGGGACAGGGGGCGCGATGGCTACACCTTC.

The chain employs TRBV11-3 and TRBJ2-7, with unresolved D. Trimming took 3 bases from V and 7 from J, leaving 13 bases between them. CDR1 and CDR2 (germline): SGHNT, YENEEA. The length of the CDR3 is 13 residues. CDR3 nucleotides: TGTGCCAGCAGCTTCACGGTGGCCCATGAGCAGTACTTC. This encodes CASSFTVAHEQYF.